A single sample is the source of the 25 T cell receptor beta chains below, sequenced in a study of CD8+ T cells in alopecia areata. Reverse transcription of extracted RNA yielded cDNA, which provided the sequencing template. This table comes from immunoSEQ multiplex PCR, and its TCRdb copy is limited to in-frame clones, with some not included. The sample shows roughly 250,000 clones, roughly two thirds of them seen only once. Sample: CD4+ T cells sorted from blood, taken at week 0. The receptors come from a human donor with alopecia areata.

J is TRBJ2-1 and V is TRBV6-6; D is possibly TRBD2 (5 bases). This CDR3 has 12 amino acids. The ends were cut back, 6 bases at V and 10 bases at J, with 13 bases in the middle. CDR1 and CDR2 from the germline V gene are MNHNY and SVGAGI (reference sequence). The CDR3 nucleotides are TGTGCCAGCAGACCCTCGGGGTACGAGCAGTTCTTC. Protein product: CASRPSGYEQFF.

The chain couples TRBV30 to TRBJ2-5; TRBD1 aligns across 11 bases. The CDR3 runs 15 residues. Germline V lookup: CDR1 GTSNPN, CDR2 SVGIG (reference sequence). J was trimmed by 2 bases and V by 2 bases; bases with no gene match: 4. The CDR3 is CAWSPGTGGQETQYF. CDR3 nucleotides: TGTGCCTGGAGTCCCGGGACAGGGGGGCAAGAGACCCAGTACTTC.

This clone was seen a few times. The chain links TRBV18 to TRBJ1-2, with a tentative D call TRBD1 (5 bases). V was trimmed by 1 base and J by 7 bases, leaving 19 bases between them. This CDR3 comprises 16 residues. Germline loops: CDR1 KGHSH, CDR2 LQKENI. The CDR3 nucleotides are TGTGCCAGCTCACCACTCGACAGCCCCGTTCGAAGTGGCTACACCTTC. Its translation: CASSPLDSPVRSGYTF.

The CDR3 loop is CAWTPSRGRTDTQYF. CDR3 bases: TGTGCCTGGACCCCCAGCCGGGGGCGGACAGATACGCAGTATTTT. The chain is built from TRBV30 and TRBJ2-3; the D gene could be TRBD1 or TRBD2 (6 bases each). The CDR3 consists of 15 residues. Germline V gene sequence: CDR1 GTSNPN, CDR2 SVGIG (reference sequence). V dropped 4 bases and J dropped 3 bases, with 17 bases sitting between them.

The rearrangement uses TRBV5-1 and TRBJ2-1; D gene unclear. CDR1 is SGHRS, CDR2 YFSETQ, per germline. The V gene lost 2 bases and the J gene lost 4 bases, with 4 bases spanning the gap. CDR3 length: 12 amino acids. The CDR3 DNA follows: TGCGCCAGCAGCTTACAATACAATGAGCAGTTCTTC. This codes for CASSLQYNEQFF.

This CDR3 reads CASSPDRNTGELFF. CDR3 nucleotide sequence: TGTGCCAGCAGTCCCGACAGGAACACCGGGGAGCTGTTTTTT. The chain employs TRBV7-9 and TRBJ2-2; D may be TRBD1 (5 bases). Per the germline V gene, CDR1 is SEHNR and CDR2 is FQNEAQ (reference sequence). The CDR3 contains 14 residues. Trimming took off 6 bases at V and 1 base at J, with 9 bases between the two ends. The entire variable domain, with the rest obtained from reference TRBV7-9 and TRBJ2-2, is as follows: DTGVSQNPRHKITKRGQNVTFRCDPISEHNRLYWYRQTLGQGPEFLTYFQNEAQLEKSRLLSDRFSAERPKGSFSTLEIQRTEQGDSAMYLCASSPDRNTGELFFGEGSRLTVL.

Turning to this clone: Other DNA sequences within the sample encode an identical CDR3. The V and J genes are TRBV30 and TRBJ2-3; a weak D match, TRBD2 (6 bases). The CDR3 extends over 13 amino acids. Germline lookup yields CDR1 GTSNPN and CDR2 SVGIG (reference sequence). Trimming removed 2 bases from V and 3 bases from J, with 9 bases in between. DNA of the CDR3: TGTGCCTGGAGTCCCGGGGGTACAGATACGCAGTATTTT. This translates into CAWSPGGTDTQYF.

This CDR3 reads CALSGYGNEKLFF. CDR3 nucleotides: TGTGCCTTGTCCGGGTACGGTAATGAAAAACTGTTTTTT. This chain links TRBV30 with TRBJ1-4, with no clear D. The germline V gene encodes CDR1 GTSNPN and CDR2 SVGIG (reference sequence). V was clipped by 7 bases and J by 4 bases, with 13 bases between them. CDR3 size: 13 residues.

The gene calls are TRBV6-5 and TRBJ2-7; D tentatively reads TRBD1 or TRBD2 (5 bases each). Germline V gene lookup returns CDR1 MNHEY and CDR2 SVGAGI. With 2 bases removed from V and 5 bases from J, the gap between germline ends came to 7 bases. This CDR3 comprises 12 residues. The DNA for the CDR3 is TGTGCCAGCAGTTACGGGGGAAACGAGCAGTACTTC. Translated: CASSYGGNEQYF.

The chain uses TRBV4-1 and TRBJ1-1, with 10 bases aligning to TRBD1. CDR3 size: 14 residues. Losses at the gene ends were 10 bases for V and 5 bases for J; bases not matched to a gene: 10. Per germline, CDR1 MGHRA and CDR2 YSYEKL. In DNA, the CDR3 is TGCGCCACCGCGGGACAGGGGCGAAGGACTGAAGCTTTCTTT. Its translation is CATAGQGRRTEAFF.

The CDR3 coding sequence is TGCGCCAGCAGCCCCTTTGAGGGGGGAGAAAATGAGCAGTTCTTC. Translating gives CASSPFEGGENEQFF. The chain carries TRBV5-1 and TRBJ2-1, with D tentatively TRBD1 or TRBD2 (6 bases each). The CDR3 sequence is 15 residues long. Germline CDR1 is SGHRS and CDR2 is YFSETQ. V shed 4 bases and J shed 7 bases, with 18 bases lying between them. The whole variable domain, filled in from reference TRBV5-1 and TRBJ2-1, reads KAGVTQTPRYLIKTRGQQVTLSCSPISGHRSVSWYQQTPGQGLQFLFEYFSETQRNKGNFPGRFSGRQFSNSRSEMNVSTLELGDSALYLCASSPFEGGENEQFFGPGTRLTVL.

V gene TRBV27 combines with J gene TRBJ1-2, with D possibly being TRBD1 (6 bases). The ends were cut back, 1 base at V and 6 bases at J, with 9 bases in the middle. This CDR3 has 13 residues. Germline CDR1 MNHEY, CDR2 SMNVEV (reference sequence). The DNA for the CDR3 is TGTGCCAGCAGTTTATACAGGGACCATGGCTACACCTTC. Amino acids: CASSLYRDHGYTF.

The CDR3 is CASSLRVSTEAFF. In nucleotides, the CDR3 is TGTGCCAGCAGTTTAAGGGTGAGCACTGAAGCTTTCTTT. The chain employs TRBV6-1 and TRBJ1-1; no clear D. This CDR3 spans 13 amino acids. Trimming cost V 5 bases and J 4 bases, with 11 bases left between them. From germline, CDR1 is MNHNS and CDR2 SASEGT.

The gene calls are TRBV6-5 and TRBJ2-5; a weak D match, TRBD1 (6 bases). The CDR3 sequence is 14 residues long. Between the trimmed V and J ends, which lost 5 bases and 5 bases, there was a span of 15 bases. Per the germline V gene, CDR1 is MNHEY and CDR2 is SVGAGI. CDR3 sequence reads: CASSTAGVRETQYF. CDR3 bases: TGTGCCAGCAGTACCGCAGGGGTACGGGAGACCCAGTACTTC.

V usage is TRBV25-1 and J usage is TRBJ2-7, with a tentative D call TRBD1 (5 bases). This CDR3 has 13 amino acids. CDR1 is MGHDK and CDR2 is SYGVNS in the germline V gene. V was clipped by 2 bases and J by 5 bases, with 10 bases between them. CDR3 nucleotide sequence: TGTGCCAGCAGTGAACCCGTCAGGGACGAGCAGTACTTC. Encoded protein: CASSEPVRDEQYF.

The J gene is TRBJ2-7, the V gene TRBV5-6, with 7 nucleotides matching TRBD1. This CDR3 contains 13 residues. The V gene's germline CDR1 is SGHDT and CDR2 YYEEEE. Trimming removed 4 bases from V and 4 bases from J; junction bases left unmatched: 5. In DNA, the CDR3 is TGTGCCAGCAGCGTATCCAGGGGGTACGAGCAGTACTTC. Protein sequence: CASSVSRGYEQYF.

About this clone itself: Within the sample, other DNA sequences also encode this same CDR3. The V gene is TRBV29-1, the J gene TRBJ1-1; the D is unclear. Germline CDR1 SQVTM, CDR2 ANQGSEA. The V and J ends lost 0 bases and 6 bases respectively, with 8 bases between them. This CDR3 spans 12 amino acids. For the CDR3, the DNA is TGCAGCGTTGAAGATCCGGGATCTGAAGCTTTCTTT. Protein sequence: CSVEDPGSEAFF.

The rearrangement joins TRBV7-2 to TRBJ2-1; no reliable D call. The CDR3 length is 13 residues. V lost 1 base, J lost 8 bases, and 9 bases lay in between. Germline values: CDR1 SGHTA, CDR2 FQGNSA. In nucleotides, the CDR3 is TGTGCCAGCAGCTTAGTTTTCACCCATGAGCAGTTCTTC. Translation: CASSLVFTHEQFF.

CDR3 residues: CAWSPGDRINSPLHF. CDR3 nucleotide sequence: TGTGCCTGGAGTCCGGGGGACAGAATTAATTCACCCCTCCACTTT. The J gene is TRBJ1-6, the V gene TRBV30; 7 bases line up with TRBD1. There are 15 residues in the CDR3. Looked up from germline, CDR1 is GTSNPN and CDR2 is SVGIG (reference sequence). Trimming removed 2 bases from V and 6 bases from J; junction bases left unmatched: 7.

The V gene is TRBV28, the J gene TRBJ1-6; a possible D gene is TRBD1 (6 bases). The ends were cut back, 5 bases at V and 6 bases at J, with 17 bases in the middle. Germline V lookup: CDR1 MDHEN, CDR2 SYDVKM. This CDR3 comprises 16 residues. The CDR3 spells CASSPGTIPSNSPLHF. CDR3 coding DNA: TGTGCCAGCAGTCCCGGGACAATTCCTAGTAATTCACCCCTCCACTTT.

This clone occurred a few times. This chain connects TRBV29-1 to TRBJ1-1; D may be TRBD1 (5 bases). The CDR3 contains 11 residues. Germline V gene lookup returns CDR1 SQVTM and CDR2 ANQGSEA. V was clipped by 4 bases and J by 4 bases, with 7 bases between them. The CDR3 loop reads CSVVTVTEAFF. The CDR3, as DNA: TGCAGCGTTGTGACAGTCACTGAAGCTTTCTTT. Combining the CDR3 with reference TRBV29-1 and TRBJ1-1 gives the whole variable domain SAVISQKPSRDICQRGTSLTIQCQVDSQVTMMFWYRQQPGQSLTLIATANQGSEATYESGFVIDKFPISRPNLTFSTLTVSNMSPEDSSIYLCSVVTVTEAFFGQGTRLTVV.

In this sample, this clone turned up a few times. V usage is TRBV13 and J usage is TRBJ2-7; D is possibly TRBD2 (6 bases). CDR1 and CDR2 from the germline V gene are PRHDT and FYEKMQ (reference sequence). Trimming shortened V by 6 bases and J by 4 bases, and 13 bases separated the two germline ends. This CDR3 has 13 residues. As DNA, the CDR3 is TGTGCCAGCAGTGGGGGGACGAAATACGAGCAGTACTTC. Protein: CASSGGTKYEQYF.

This clone turned up a few times. The chain couples TRBV30 to TRBJ1-2; weak D call: TRBD1 (6 bases). This CDR3 is 17 amino acids long. CDR1 and CDR2 (germline): GTSNPN, SVGIG (reference sequence). V was shortened by 0 bases and J by 3 bases, with 20 bases between the two germline ends. Here the CDR3 reads CAWSVEFRRGRDYGYTF. Here the CDR3 DNA reads TGTGCCTGGAGTGTAGAGTTCCGCAGGGGAAGGGACTATGGCTACACCTTC.

In this sample, this clone turned up once. This rearrangement joins TRBV5-1 to TRBJ2-3; 8 bases fit TRBD1. This CDR3 contains 14 residues. Per germline, CDR1 SGHRS and CDR2 YFSETQ. The trim removed 3 bases at V and 4 bases at J, leaving 4 bases unmatched. CDR3 nucleotide sequence: TGCGCCAGCAGCTCGGGACAGGCTGCAGATACGCAGTATTTT. It translates to CASSSGQAADTQYF.

The chain couples TRBV5-4 to TRBJ2-3; D is ambiguous. Germline values: CDR1 SGHNT, CDR2 YYREEE (reference sequence). The CDR3 totals 14 residues. V was pared by 2 bases and J by 2 bases, with 9 bases between. CDR3 coding DNA: TGTGCCAGCAGCTTCGGGCAAATCACAGATACGCAGTATTTT. Protein sequence: CASSFGQITDTQYF.